This passage covers 28 T cell receptor beta chains from one sample sequenced in a study of blood T cell repertoires in COVID-19. The repertoire was sequenced with immunoSEQ multiplex PCR; TCRdb's copy has only in-frame clones and lacks some. The table includes hundreds of thousands of clones, roughly 90% detected once. Material: PBMCs or T cells enriched from blood (not recorded which). The receptors were gathered from a woman in her thirties who had recovered from COVID-19.

The V call is TRBV5-4, the J call TRBJ1-1; tentatively, D is TRBD1 (6 bases). Germline V CDR1 and CDR2: SGHNT, YYREEE (reference sequence). V lost 4 bases to trimming and J lost 1 base, with 11 bases between them. The CDR3 totals 14 residues. This chain's CDR3 is CASSGKTGNTEAFF. The DNA of the CDR3 is TGTGCCAGCAGCGGGAAGACAGGGAACACTGAAGCTTTCTTT. The full variable domain, with the rest looked up from reference TRBV5-4 and TRBJ1-1, is ETGVTQSPTHLIKTRGQQVTLRCSSQSGHNTVSWYQQALGQGPQFIFQYYREEENGRGNFPPRFSGLQFPNYSSELNVNALELDDSALYLCASSGKTGNTEAFFGQGTRLTVV.

V usage is TRBV4-1 and J usage is TRBJ1-5, with 8 bases matching TRBD1. This CDR3 has 15 amino acids. Germline lookup yields CDR1 MGHRA and CDR2 YSYEKL. After removal of 1 base from V and 5 bases from J, the junction contained 4 bases not matched to a gene. CDR3 DNA sequence: TGCGCCAGCAGCCAAGGGGGGACAGGTTATCAGCCCCAGCATTTT. This gives the protein CASSQGGTGYQPQHF.

The rearrangement uses TRBV5-1 and TRBJ1-2, with D possibly matching TRBD1 (5 bases). CDR1 and CDR2 from the germline V gene are SGHRS and YFSETQ. Trimming took off 6 bases at V and 6 bases at J, with 18 bases between the two ends. This CDR3 comprises 14 residues. The CDR3 DNA reads TGCGCCAGCACCCTTGATCAGGGATGGGATGGCTACACCTTC. It codes for CASTLDQGWDGYTF.

The chain is built from TRBV5-6 and TRBJ2-7; 9 nucleotides line up with TRBD2. This CDR3 is 17 amino acids long. V was pared by 2 bases and J by 6 bases, with 15 bases of the junction left unmatched. The germline gives CDR1 SGHDT, CDR2 YYEEEE. CDR3: CASSLTWTSDSRPEQYF. CDR3 nucleotide sequence: TGTGCCAGCAGCTTAACTTGGACTAGCGACTCAAGACCCGAGCAGTACTTC.

The rearrangement joins TRBV12-3 or TRBV12-4 to TRBJ1-1, with 7 bases identical to TRBD1. There are 11 residues in the CDR3. J lost 10 bases, V lost 6 bases, and 5 bases had no gene match. The CDR3 is CASSPEGAAFF. The CDR3 DNA reads as TGTGCCAGCAGCCCCGAGGGGGCAGCTTTCTTT.

In its sample, this clone was seen once. The chain employs TRBV2 and TRBJ2-7; TRBD2 matches at 8 bases. The CDR3 sequence is 16 residues long. Germline lookup yields CDR1 SNHLY and CDR2 FYNNEI. The J segment lost 9 bases and the V segment lost 4 bases, leaving 17 bases of the junction unmatched. The CDR3 spells CASSGGNSGGPVGQYF. Here the CDR3 DNA reads TGTGCCAGCAGTGGTGGGAACTCGGGGGGGCCGGTCGGGCAGTACTTC.

The J gene is TRBJ2-5, the V gene TRBV11-2; perhaps TRBD1 as D (6 bases). Per germline, CDR1 SGHAT and CDR2 FQNNGV. V was cut by 5 bases and J by 5 bases, with 18 bases left in between. This CDR3 has 15 residues. The CDR3 is CASSPQTGSPETQYF. In DNA, the CDR3 is TGTGCCAGCAGCCCCCAAACAGGGTCCCCCGAGACCCAGTACTTC.

The rearrangement uses TRBV6-5 and TRBJ1-2; TRBD1 matches at 7 bases. CDR1 is MNHEY and CDR2 is SVGAGI in the germline V gene. Trimming at V came to 6 bases and at J to 1 base, leaving 8 bases not matched to a gene. This CDR3 is built from 15 residues. Here the CDR3 reads CASSRPGTVNYGYTF. The CDR3 bases are TGTGCCAGCAGCCGTCCCGGGACAGTTAACTATGGCTACACCTTC.

CDR3 bases: TGTGCCAGCCGCGCCGGGGAGAACACTGAAGCTTTCTTT. It codes for CASRAGENTEAFF. This sequence joins TRBV18 and TRBJ1-1; D ambiguous. CDR1 is KGHSH, CDR2 LQKENI, per germline. This CDR3 has 13 amino acids. With 8 bases removed from V and 1 base from J, the gap between germline ends came to 11 bases.

On this clone itself: The junction departs from germline at one end; a sequencing error may be responsible. This chain uses TRBV5-1 with TRBJ1-1; TRBD1 matches 7 bases. The CDR3 runs to 17 residues. CDR1 SGHRS and CDR2 YFSETQ come from the germline V gene. CDR3 DNA sequence: TGCGCCAGCAGCCTGTACAGGGGACCCGAAAGGAACGCTGAAGCTTTCTTT. Translating it yields CASSLYRGPERNAEAFF.

The chain joins TRBV28 to TRBJ2-2; D ambiguous. Looked up from germline, CDR1 is MDHEN and CDR2 is SYDVKM. The CDR3 is 11 amino acids. Trimming stripped 7 bases from V and 8 bases from J, with 8 bases between. The CDR3 nucleotides read TGTGCCAGCATGATTAGTGGGGAGCTGTTTTTT. Encoded protein: CASMISGELFF.

The chain combines TRBV11-2 with TRBJ2-1; no firm D call. V was pared by 5 bases and J by 14 bases, with 16 bases between. CDR1 is SGHAT and CDR2 is FQNNGV in the germline V gene. This CDR3 region has 12 residues. The CDR3 DNA follows: TGTGCCAGCAGCCGCCAGGTTGAAATAAAGTTCTTC. Its protein product is CASSRQVEIKFF.

The V and J genes are TRBV5-6 and TRBJ1-6; 8 bases align to TRBD1. This CDR3 comprises 15 residues. The junction had 4 bases not matched to a gene; V was cut back by 0 bases and J by 8 bases. Germline CDR1 and CDR2: SGHDT and YYEEEE. Here the CDR3 reads CASSLGTGWYSPLHF. The CDR3 DNA reads as TGTGCCAGCAGCTTGGGGACAGGGTGGTATTCACCCCTCCACTTT.

The J gene is TRBJ1-2, the V gene TRBV10-3; 9 bases match TRBD1. Germline assignment: CDR1 ENHRY and CDR2 SYGVKD. The ends lost 0 bases at V and 8 bases at J; junction bases unmatched: 10. CDR3 length: 16 amino acids. Written as DNA, the CDR3 is TGTGCCATCAGTGAGTCGAATAGCAACAGGGGGCAAGGCTACACCTTC. It specifies CAISESNSNRGQGYTF.

The chain is built from TRBV10-3 and TRBJ2-2; 11 bases agree with TRBD2. Germline loops: CDR1 ENHRY, CDR2 SYGVKD. The V segment lost 8 bases and the J segment 2 bases; nucleotides outside the gene matches: 7. The CDR3 covers 16 residues. The CDR3 loop is CAIGGLAASNTGELFF. The CDR3 nucleotides read TGTGCCATCGGGGGACTAGCGGCCTCCAACACCGGGGAGCTGTTTTTT.

The chain has TRBV5-8 and TRBJ1-5, with D uncertain. V lost 0 bases, J lost 0 bases, and 13 bases lay in between. The CDR3 has 17 residues. Germline CDR1 SGHTS, CDR2 YDEGEE. The CDR3 nucleotides read TGTGCCAGCAGCTTGGGGACGGGAGTCAATAGCAATCAGCCCCAGCATTTT. It yields the protein CASSLGTGVNSNQPQHF.

Here the CDR3 reads CASTGVNTGELFF. CDR3 DNA: TGCGCCAGCACAGGGGTGAACACCGGGGAGCTGTTTTTT. This chain connects TRBV10-2 to TRBJ2-2, with D possibly matching TRBD1 (6 bases). CDR1 is WSHSY, CDR2 SAAADI, per germline. CDR3 size: 13 residues. V gave up 7 bases and J gave up 1 base, with 7 bases separating them.

The chain carries TRBV5-5 and TRBJ2-5, with D unclear. Trimming pared 4 bases from V and 0 bases from J, leaving 7 bases between. The CDR3 consists of 13 residues. Germline V gene lookup returns CDR1 SGHKS and CDR2 YYEKEE (reference sequence). CDR3 amino acids: CASSGRDQETQYF. The CDR3 bases are TGTGCCAGCAGCGGCCGGGACCAAGAGACCCAGTACTTC.

This sequence joins TRBV28 and TRBJ1-6; maybe TRBD1 (5 bases). The CDR3 has 15 residues. The germline V gene has CDR1 MDHEN and CDR2 SYDVKM. Trimming left V 7 bases short and J 2 bases short, with 12 bases between. DNA of the CDR3: TGTGCCAGCACCCGAAGGGGAACCTATAATTCACCCCTCCACTTT. It specifies CASTRRGTYNSPLHF.

The chain couples TRBV28 to TRBJ1-2; D not certain. V lost 5 bases to trimming and J lost 8 bases, with 9 bases between them. The CDR3 totals 11 residues. Germline CDR1 MDHEN, CDR2 SYDVKM. CDR3 DNA sequence: TGTGCCAGCAGTATTCCCACAGGCTACACCTTC. Its translation is CASSIPTGYTF.

V usage is TRBV7-9 and J usage is TRBJ2-1, with D possibly TRBD2 on 6 matching bases. Deletions cut 4 bases from V and 9 bases from J, with 13 bases between. This CDR3 contains 13 residues. In germline, CDR1 is SEHNR, CDR2 FQNEAQ (reference sequence). CDR3 DNA: TGTGCCAGCAGCTACACTAGCATCGGTGAGCAGTTCTTC. This translates into CASSYTSIGEQFF.

CDR3 coding DNA: TGTGCCAGAAGCCGCTCCGGCAGGCGGGCGGATGGCTACACCTTC. This codes for CARSRSGRRADGYTF. The chain couples TRBV5-3 to TRBJ1-2, with D hard to call. TRBV5-3 is flagged as an ORF with uncertain function. The CDR3 runs 15 residues. V shed 4 bases and J shed 6 bases, with 19 bases lying between them.

The CDR3 sequence is CSVGGASSSYEQYF. The CDR3 DNA sequence: TGCAGCGTCGGGGGGGCCTCCAGCTCCTACGAGCAGTACTTC. This rearrangement joins TRBV29-1 to TRBJ2-7; 8 bases align to TRBD2. After removal of 6 bases from V and 0 bases from J, the junction contained 7 bases not matched to a gene. Germline V gives CDR1 SQVTM, CDR2 ANQGSEA. This CDR3 comprises 14 residues.

As to this clone: Relative to the germline gene, one junction end is altered; a read error may explain this. This chain connects TRBV7-7 to TRBJ2-2; 10 positions match TRBD2. Germline V CDR1 and CDR2: SSHAT, FNYEAQ (reference sequence). This CDR3 comprises 18 residues. The CDR3, as DNA: TGTGCTAGCAGCCACAGTAGCGGGGGGCCCTTTAACACCGGGGAGCTGTTTTTT. Translating gives CASSHSSGGPFNTGELFF.

This clone was observed once. The chain links TRBV5-1 to TRBJ2-7, with 9 nucleotides matching TRBD1. This CDR3 contains 13 residues. Trimming removed 4 bases from V and 7 bases from J; junction bases left unmatched: 6. Per the germline V gene, CDR1 is SGHRS and CDR2 is YFSETQ. The CDR3 loop reads CASSKGQGEEQYF. Here the CDR3 DNA reads TGCGCCAGCAGCAAGGGACAGGGTGAGGAGCAGTACTTC.

This clone was detected once. The chain couples TRBV7-8 to TRBJ1-5, with 8 positions matching TRBD1. The CDR3 covers 16 residues. CDR1 SGHVS and CDR2 FQNEAQ come from the germline V gene. Unmatched junction bases numbered 7, after V lost 6 bases and J lost 0 bases. The CDR3 spells CASRRDRLDSNQPQHF. As DNA, the CDR3 is TGTGCCAGCAGGAGGGACAGGCTGGATAGCAATCAGCCCCAGCATTTT.

This clone appeared a single time. The J gene is TRBJ1-5, the V gene TRBV27, with no clear D. CDR1 and CDR2 from the germline V gene are MNHEY and SMNVEV (reference sequence). The CDR3 consists of 13 residues. Between the trimmed V and J ends, which lost 8 bases and 2 bases, there was a span of 10 bases. The CDR3 bases are TGTGCCAGCGCAGGTTTTGGCAATCAGCCCCAGCATTTT. It yields the protein CASAGFGNQPQHF.

In this sample, this clone turned up many times. The J gene is TRBJ1-1, the V gene TRBV27; D not certain. Germline lookup yields CDR1 MNHEY and CDR2 SMNVEV (reference sequence). V lost 3 bases and J 1 base, leaving 12 bases between the germline ends. The CDR3 spans 15 residues. Here the CDR3 reads CASSFRGLENTEAFF. The CDR3 bases are TGTGCCAGCAGTTTTCGAGGGTTGGAGAACACTGAAGCTTTCTTT.